This TCR beta chain comes out of a study of T cell repertoires in cytomegalovirus infection. This clonotype turned up a few times. Its target is not known. TCRdb analysed the reads with MiXCR anew, one entry per CDR3 protein. The data hold approximately 590,000 distinct CDR3 sequences, with about 39% observed a single time. Sequences were derived from cultured PBMCs, sampled from culture after CMV antigen stimulation. The clonotype originates from a human donor in good health (CMV status not recorded). Some clones in this sample may be carry-over from other donors' samples.

CDR3 DNA sequence: TGTGCCAGCAGCCCCCATGGGCCTATCTATCAGAACACCGGGGAGCTGTTTTTT. Translated, it gives CASSPHGPIYQNTGELFF. This chain joins TRBV7-2 and TRBJ2-2; D gene ambiguous. V lost 5 bases to trimming and J lost 1 base, with 20 bases between them. The CDR3 extends over 18 amino acids. Germline V gene lookup returns CDR1 SGHTA and CDR2 FQGNSA.